A single sample gave rise to the 14 T cell receptor beta chains below, sequenced in a study of OX40 agonist ivuxolimab in advanced cancers. Produced via immunoSEQ multiplex PCR; TCRdb's table is partial and in-frame only. The table includes under 55,000 clones, roughly 88% detected once. This material consisted of CD4+ or CD8+ T cells sorted from blood, taken in a trial of the OX40 agonist ivuxolimab. These receptors were obtained from an adult with an advanced solid tumor such as melanoma, head and neck, liver or kidney cancer.

V gene TRBV15 combines with J gene TRBJ1-2; D may be TRBD1 (5 bases). Between the trimmed V and J ends, which lost 0 bases and 8 bases, there was a span of 13 bases. The CDR3 runs to 14 residues. Germline CDR1 and CDR2: LNHNV and YYDKDF (reference sequence). CDR3 region: CATSRDLRGRGYTF. CDR3 in DNA: TGTGCCACCAGCAGAGATCTGCGGGGGAGGGGCTACACCTTC.

This clone came up once. The chain recombines TRBV5-8 with TRBJ1-5; no definite D call. CDR3 length: 12 residues. Per the germline V gene, CDR1 is SGHTS and CDR2 is YDEGEE. Trimming took 2 bases from V and 6 from J, leaving 6 bases between them. This CDR3 reads CASSFYGQPQHF. The CDR3 DNA follows: TGTGCCAGCAGCTTTTATGGTCAGCCCCAGCATTTT.

The table lists this clone with a count of one. The chain is built from TRBV7-3 and TRBJ2-5, with TRBD2 matching over 11 bases. The CDR3 spans 14 residues. Germline V lookup: CDR1 SGHTA, CDR2 FQGTGA. J gave up 7 bases and V 3 bases, and 4 bases lay outside the gene matches. This CDR3 is CASSFSGGVGTQYF. The CDR3 DNA reads as TGTGCCAGCAGCTTTAGCGGGGGGGTAGGGACCCAGTACTTC.

This sequence joins TRBV23-1 and TRBJ2-7, with 9 bases that match TRBD2. TRBV23-1 is an ORF, and what it does is uncertain. This CDR3 region has 16 residues. The V gene end was trimmed by 9 bases and the J gene end by 2 bases; junction bases not matched to a gene: 14. The CDR3 sequence is CARGLGWPSGAYEQYV. In nucleotides, the CDR3 is TGCGCCAGAGGTTTGGGGTGGCCTAGCGGGGCCTACGAGCAGTACGTC.

The chain has TRBV28 and TRBJ2-5; D possibly uses TRBD1 or TRBD2 (6 bases each). Judging by the DNA end, TRBJ2-7 fits better; the J call may be wrong. Germline lookup yields CDR1 MDHEN and CDR2 SYDVKM. CDR3 size: 14 residues. Here the CDR3 DNA reads TGTGCCAGCAGTTTGGGGGGCTCTATCTACGAGCAGTACTTC. Its translation: CASSLGGSIYEQYF.

The chain has TRBV5-4 and TRBJ1-1, with D hard to call. Germline assignment: CDR1 SGHNT and CDR2 YYREEE (reference sequence). The CDR3 is 15 residues long. V was pared by 3 bases and J by 1 base, with 13 bases between. CDR3 region: CASSSRVAGNTEAFF. DNA for the CDR3: TGTGCCAGCAGCTCCCGGGTAGCAGGGAACACTGAAGCTTTCTTT.

The chain is built from TRBV6-1 and TRBJ1-1, with D possibly being TRBD1 (6 bases). The ends were cut back, 2 bases at V and 4 bases at J, with 17 bases in the middle. CDR3 length: 16 amino acids. Germline V lookup: CDR1 MNHNS, CDR2 SASEGT. In nucleotides, the CDR3 is TGTGCCAGCAGTGAATATGCAGGGGAGATAAGCACTGAAGCTTTCTTT. It specifies CASSEYAGEISTEAFF.

V is TRBV4-2 and J is TRBJ2-5; D possibly corresponds to TRBD2 (6 bases). Trimming took off 1 base at V and 5 bases at J, with 14 bases between the two ends. The CDR3 is 15 residues long. Looked up from germline, CDR1 is LGHNA and CDR2 is YNFKEQ. CDR3 sequence: CASSQGVGGDETQYF. The DNA for the CDR3 is TGTGCCAGCAGCCAAGGGGTCGGGGGTGACGAGACCCAGTACTTC.

The chain has TRBV6-6 and TRBJ2-4; D not certain. CDR3 length: 13 amino acids. Germline V gives CDR1 MNHNY, CDR2 SVGAGI (reference sequence). The ends were cut back, 8 bases at V and 0 bases at J, with 8 bases in the middle. CDR3 sequence (DNA): TGTGCCAGCCAAACGTTAGCCAAAAACATTCAGTACTTC. The encoded protein is CASQTLAKNIQYF.

The genes are TRBV4-1 and TRBJ2-5; weak D call: TRBD1 (6 bases). Judging by the DNA end, TRBJ2-7 fits better; the J call may be wrong. Germline CDR1 and CDR2: MGHRA and YSYEKL. This CDR3 is 15 amino acids long. For the CDR3, the DNA is TGCGCCAGCAGCCCAGTTGGGGACACCTCCTACGAGCAGTACTTC. It yields the protein CASSPVGDTSYEQYF.

The table lists this clone with a count of one. The gene calls are TRBV7-8 and TRBJ1-2; D uncertain. Germline V lookup: CDR1 SGHVS, CDR2 FQNEAQ. The germline V and J ends were trimmed by 1 base and 0 bases, with 9 bases remaining between them. The CDR3 consists of 15 residues. DNA for the CDR3: TGTGCCAGCAGCTTAGGTTACGGAGCTAACTATGGCTACACCTTC. As protein: CASSLGYGANYGYTF.

The chain links TRBV10-3 to TRBJ2-7; 9 positions match TRBD1. The CDR3 runs to 16 residues. Germline V gene lookup returns CDR1 ENHRY and CDR2 SYGVKD. V trimming: 0 bases; J trimming: 2 bases; junction bases outside the gene matches: 5. In DNA, the CDR3 is TGTGCCATCAGTGAGTCAGACCGGACAGGGGCCTACGAGCAGTACTTC. This codes for CAISESDRTGAYEQYF.

The rearrangement links TRBV5-1 to TRBJ2-7; 7 bases are a match to TRBD2. This CDR3 spans 15 amino acids. Trimming at V came to 3 bases and at J to 2 bases, leaving 8 bases not matched to a gene. In germline, CDR1 is SGHRS, CDR2 YFSETQ. The CDR3 loop is CASSYGTIGPYEQYV. CDR3 bases: TGCGCCAGCAGCTATGGGACTATCGGTCCCTACGAGCAGTACGTC.

The chain couples TRBV27 to TRBJ1-4, with D possibly matching TRBD1 (6 bases). V was trimmed by 6 bases and J by 3 bases, leaving 11 bases between them. Germline V CDR1 and CDR2: MNHEY, SMNVEV (reference sequence). The CDR3 totals 14 residues. The CDR3 region is CASRSQGSNEKLFF. In DNA, the CDR3 is TGTGCCAGCAGATCACAGGGTTCTAATGAAAAACTGTTTTTT.